The 10 T cell receptor beta chains listed next were all sequenced from one sample in a study of T cell responses to AZD1222 COVID-19 vaccine. The data were produced by immunoSEQ multiplex PCR, yet TCRdb's version contains in-frame clones alone and is incomplete. The sample records 95,000 or so clones, around nine tenths being singletons. The material sequenced was peripheral blood, taken on day 0 of AZD1222 vaccination. These receptors originate from an adult in good health.

This chain links TRBV28 with TRBJ2-3; D gene uncertain. The length of the CDR3 is 13 residues. Between the trimmed V and J ends, which lost 5 bases and 0 bases, there was a span of 6 bases. The germline V gene encodes CDR1 MDHEN and CDR2 SYDVKM. The CDR3 is CASSTPSTDTQYF. The DNA of the CDR3 is TGTGCCAGCAGTACCCCTAGCACAGATACGCAGTATTTT.

The chain joins TRBV11-3 to TRBJ2-3; TRBD2 agrees at 15 bases. The V gene's germline CDR1 is SGHNT and CDR2 YENEEA. The length of the CDR3 is 20 residues. J lost 4 bases, V lost 5 bases, and 16 bases had no gene match. The CDR3 reads CASSPGLGLAGGPSPDTQYF. DNA for the CDR3: TGTGCCAGCAGCCCCGGCCTGGGACTAGCGGGGGGCCCGTCCCCAGATACGCAGTATTTT. The entire variable domain, with the rest obtained from reference TRBV11-3 and TRBJ2-3, is as follows: EAGVVQSPRYKIIEKKQPVAFWCNPISGHNTLYWYLQNLGQGPELLIRYENEEAVDDSQLPKDRFSAERLKGVDSTLKIQPAELGDSAVYLCASSPGLGLAGGPSPDTQYFGPGTRLTVL.

The chain joins TRBV5-1 to TRBJ1-1; no definite D call. The germline V gene encodes CDR1 SGHRS and CDR2 YFSETQ. V was trimmed by 4 bases and J by 0 bases, leaving 10 bases between them. CDR3 length: 14 amino acids. CDR3 residues: CASSEDYMNTEAFF. CDR3 sequence (DNA): TGCGCCAGCAGCGAAGATTACATGAACACTGAAGCTTTCTTT. The whole variable domain, filled in from reference TRBV5-1 and TRBJ1-1, reads KAGVTQTPRYLIKTRGQQVTLSCSPISGHRSVSWYQQTPGQGLQFLFEYFSETQRNKGNFPGRFSGRQFSNSRSEMNVSTLELGDSALYLCASSEDYMNTEAFFGQGTRLTVV.

The rearrangement links TRBV2 to TRBJ2-7, with 14 bases lining up with TRBD2. CDR3 length: 15 amino acids. V was clipped by 6 bases and J by 4 bases; unmatched bases: 5. The germline V gene has CDR1 SNHLY and CDR2 FYNNEI. CDR3 amino acids: CASRQTSGGAYEQYF. The CDR3 DNA is TGTGCCAGCAGGCAGACTAGCGGGGGGGCGTACGAGCAGTACTTC.

The rearrangement uses TRBV18 and TRBJ1-1; tentative D call: TRBD1 (6 bases). Germline V gene lookup returns CDR1 KGHSH and CDR2 LQKENI. This CDR3 is built from 14 residues. V gave up 6 bases and J gave up 0 bases, with 11 bases separating them. This CDR3 reads CASSRQEMNTEAFF. CDR3 DNA sequence: TGTGCCAGCTCGCGACAGGAGATGAACACTGAAGCTTTCTTT.

The V call is TRBV14, the J call TRBJ2-7; no clear D gene. Per germline, CDR1 SGHDN and CDR2 FVKESK. The V end lost 1 base, the J end lost 12 bases, and 13 bases lay between the germline ends. CDR3 length: 12 amino acids. Here the CDR3 reads CASSQGILGLYF. DNA for the CDR3: TGTGCCAGCAGCCAAGGGATTTTAGGATTGTACTTC. The variable domain in full, completed from reference TRBV14 and TRBJ2-7, reads EAGVTQFPSHSVIEKGQTVTLRCDPISGHDNLYWYRRVMGKEIKFLLHFVKESKQDESGMPNNRFLAERTGGTYSTLKVQPAELEDSGVYFCASSQGILGLYFGPGTRLTVT.

This clone has only one observation. V is TRBV10-3 and J is TRBJ2-6; D ambiguous. CDR1 is ENHRY and CDR2 is SYGVKD in the germline V gene. V dropped 10 bases and J dropped 4 bases, with 8 bases sitting between them. The CDR3 is 12 amino acids. The CDR3 loop is CATYTGANVLTF. The CDR3 nucleotides are TGTGCCACTTATACGGGGGCCAACGTCCTGACTTTC.

The V and J genes are TRBV5-1 and TRBJ2-7, with 9 positions matching TRBD2. Per the germline V gene, CDR1 is SGHRS and CDR2 is YFSETQ. The CDR3 is 18 amino acids. J gave up 0 bases and V 3 bases, and 13 bases lay outside the gene matches. The CDR3 protein is CASSSPFPSGAFSYEQYF. The CDR3 nucleotides read TGCGCCAGCAGCTCCCCCTTCCCTAGCGGGGCTTTCTCCTACGAGCAGTACTTC.

The chain joins TRBV10-2 to TRBJ2-1; the D gene could be TRBD1 or TRBD2 (5 bases each). V shed 5 bases and J shed 10 bases, with 18 bases lying between them. Germline V gene lookup returns CDR1 WSHSY and CDR2 SAAADI. The CDR3 covers 14 residues. The DNA for the CDR3 is TGCGCCAGCAGTCTGTTGGGGGAAGGAGGAGAGCAGTTCTTC. It encodes CASSLLGEGGEQFF.

The chain combines TRBV7-2 with TRBJ1-1, with 8 bases lining up with TRBD1. This CDR3 is built from 14 residues. The V and J ends lost 5 bases and 6 bases, in that order; junction bases with no gene match: 8. The germline CDR1 and CDR2 sequences are SGHTA and FQGNSA. CDR3 sequence reads: CASSERTGFPEAFF. CDR3 DNA sequence: TGTGCCAGCAGCGAAAGGACAGGGTTTCCTGAAGCTTTCTTT.